A selection of T cell receptor beta chains follows, all from one sample in a study of blood T cell repertoires in COVID-19. The table came from immunoSEQ multiplex PCR; TCRdb's copy has only in-frame clones and leaves some out. Found here are about 440,000 clones, roughly 88% of them singletons; the top ten hold 10% to 15%. The sample comprised peripheral blood. The receptors stem from a woman in her 50s with COVID-19, enrolled during active disease. CDR3s include the opening cysteine and the closing phenylalanine or tryptophan. D genes are given only for firm matches. Where a row states a size, it is once, few, many or the class of an expanded clone; other rows omit it.

j_call clone_size v_call d_call cdr3_aa cdr3_nt
TRBJ2-7 - TRBV5-1 TRBD2 CASSLSGGGPPSYEQYF TGCGCCAGCAGCTTGTCTGGCGGGGGGCCCCCTTCCTACGAGCAGTACTTC
TRBJ1-4 - TRBV11-3 TRBD1 CASSSRDRGLGGEKLFF TGTGCCAGCAGCTCGCGGGACAGGGGGCTTGGAGGTGAAAAACTGTTTTTT
TRBJ1-6 many TRBV12-3/TRBV12-4 - CASSPQGGTLHF TGTGCCAGCAGTCCACAGGGTGGGACCCTCCACTTT
TRBJ2-2 - TRBV5-1 TRBD1 CASSFDRVTNTGELFF TGCGCCAGCAGCTTTGACAGGGTTACGAACACCGGGGAGCTGTTTTTT
TRBJ2-5 - TRBV9 - CASSVRGQETQYF TGTGCCAGCAGCGTACGGGGTCAAGAGACCCAGTACTTC
TRBJ2-5 - TRBV7-6 TRBD2 CASSLGGYGETQYF TGTGCCAGCAGCTTGGGAGGGTATGGTGAGACCCAGTACTTC
TRBJ2-3 - TRBV11-2 - CASSLDPSPSTDTQYF TGTGCCAGCAGCTTAGATCCGAGCCCCAGCACAGATACGCAGTATTTT
TRBJ1-2 - TRBV2 - CASRSGTLDGYTF TGTGCCAGCAGGAGCGGGACCCTAGATGGCTACACCTTC
TRBJ1-5 - TRBV2 - CASSEDGGSINQPQHF TGTGCCAGCAGTGAAGATGGGGGGAGCATCAATCAGCCCCAGCATTTT
TRBJ2-3 few TRBV4-1 - CASSQEKASAEDTQYF TGCGCCAGCAGCCAAGAAAAGGCTAGTGCGGAAGATACGCAGTATTTT
TRBJ2-3 - TRBV24-1 - CATSESTGSDTQYF TGTGCCACCAGTGAATCTACAGGGTCAGATACGCAGTATTTT
TRBJ1-2 - TRBV27 - CASWSGNRDGYTF TGTGCCAGCTGGTCCGGTAACAGGGATGGCTACACCTTC
TRBJ1-6 - TRBV5-8 - CASSLRRNNSPLHF TGTGCCAGCAGCTTGCGCAGAAATAATTCACCCCTCCACTTT
TRBJ1-3 - TRBV6-6 - CATQRQGNSGNTIYF TGTGCCACGCAAAGGCAGGGAAACTCTGGAAACACCATATATTTT
TRBJ1-2 - TRBV12-3/TRBV12-4 - CASSLAAGGGYTF TGTGCCAGCAGTTTAGCGGCGGGGGGCGGCTACACCTTC
TRBJ1-4 - TRBV5-1 TRBD1 CASSWGTGADEKLFF TGCGCCAGCAGCTGGGGGACAGGTGCCGATGAAAAACTGTTTTTT
TRBJ1-5 - TRBV19 - CASSIPEGWGNSNQPQHF TGTGCCAGTAGTATACCGGAGGGCTGGGGGAATAGCAATCAGCCCCAGCATTTT
TRBJ1-1 few TRBV11-2 - CASSLKQNTEAFF TGTGCCAGCAGCTTGAAACAGAACACTGAAGCTTTCTTT
TRBJ1-4 - TRBV3-1/TRBV3-2 - CASSLGVNSEKLFF TGTGCCAGCAGCCTCGGGGTGAATAGCGAAAAACTGTTTTTT
TRBJ2-3 once TRBV11-1 TRBD2 CASSRLAGTSTDTQYF TGTGCCAGCAGCAGACTAGCGGGAACTAGCACAGATACGCAGTATTTT
TRBJ1-5 - TRBV27 - CASSRGGQPQHF TGTGCCAGCAGTAGGGGAGGACAGCCCCAGCATTTT
TRBJ2-3 - TRBV12-3/TRBV12-4 TRBD2 CVSSGGSDTQYF TGTGTCTCTAGCGGGGGAAGCGATACGCAGTATTTT
TRBJ2-7 - TRBV5-4 - CASSLAFGGGGPFEQYF TGTGCCAGCAGCTTGGCCTTTGGAGGAGGCGGTCCTTTCGAGCAGTACTTC
TRBJ1-1 - TRBV7-9 TRBD1 CASSSYRGTNTEAFF TGTGCCAGCAGCTCCTACAGGGGGACGAACACTGAAGCTTTCTTT
TRBJ1-2 - TRBV28 - CASSLGQSYGYTF TGTGCCAGCAGTTTAGGACAGAGCTATGGCTACACCTTC
TRBJ1-2 - TRBV20-1 - CSASFSNYGYTF TGCAGTGCTAGTTTCAGTAACTATGGCTACACCTTC
TRBJ2-7 - TRBV2 - CASSALLEQYF TGTGCCAGCAGTGCCCTTCTAGAGCAGTACTTC
TRBJ1-1 - TRBV7-9 - CASSSARRGTEAFF TGTGCCAGCAGCTCAGCACGCCGGGGCACTGAAGCTTTCTTT
TRBJ2-7 - TRBV4-1 TRBD1 CASSRGPYEQYF TGCGCCAGCAGCAGGGGGCCTTACGAGCAGTACTTC
TRBJ1-3 - TRBV6-5 - CASSYPRGNPGNTIYF TGTGCCAGCAGTTACCCTCGCGGTAATCCTGGAAACACCATATATTTT
TRBJ2-2 once TRBV24-1 - CATSDSWSNGELFF TGTGCCACCAGTGACTCTTGGAGTAACGGGGAGCTGTTTTTT
TRBJ2-6 - TRBV18 - CASSLGQFYTYSGANVLTF TGTGCCAGCTCACTTGGACAGTTTTACACCTACTCTGGGGCCAACGTCCTGACTTTC
TRBJ1-1 - TRBV27 TRBD1 CASRPTGETEAFF TGTGCCAGCAGACCAACAGGGGAGACTGAAGCTTTCTTT
TRBJ2-3 - TRBV6-1 TRBD2 CASSDARGGATDTQYF TGTGCCAGCAGTGATGCCCGGGGGGGGGCCACAGATACGCAGTATTTT
TRBJ1-5 - TRBV9 - CASSVGVGANQPQHF TGTGCCAGCAGCGTAGGTGTAGGGGCTAATCAGCCCCAGCATTTT
TRBJ1-1 - TRBV29-1 - CSVVTDMNTEAFF TGCAGCGTGGTGACAGACATGAACACTGAAGCTTTCTTT
TRBJ2-3 - TRBV7-2 - CASSAFPSLADTQYF TGTGCCAGCAGCGCCTTCCCCTCCTTAGCAGATACGCAGTATTTT
TRBJ1-5 - TRBV15 - CATSRAAGTHQPQHF TGTGCCACCAGCAGAGCAGCAGGGACTCATCAGCCCCAGCATTTT
TRBJ2-2 once TRBV30 TRBD1 CAWTRGPSVTGELFF TGTGCCTGGACTAGGGGGCCCTCGGTCACCGGGGAGCTGTTTTTT
TRBJ1-1 - TRBV2 TRBD1 CASSGGQGAANEAFF TGTGCCAGCAGTGGGGGACAGGGGGCGGCTAATGAAGCTTTCTTT
TRBJ1-2 - TRBV29-1 TRBD1 CSVTGEVGGYTF TGCAGCGTAACAGGGGAAGTTGGGGGCTACACCTTC